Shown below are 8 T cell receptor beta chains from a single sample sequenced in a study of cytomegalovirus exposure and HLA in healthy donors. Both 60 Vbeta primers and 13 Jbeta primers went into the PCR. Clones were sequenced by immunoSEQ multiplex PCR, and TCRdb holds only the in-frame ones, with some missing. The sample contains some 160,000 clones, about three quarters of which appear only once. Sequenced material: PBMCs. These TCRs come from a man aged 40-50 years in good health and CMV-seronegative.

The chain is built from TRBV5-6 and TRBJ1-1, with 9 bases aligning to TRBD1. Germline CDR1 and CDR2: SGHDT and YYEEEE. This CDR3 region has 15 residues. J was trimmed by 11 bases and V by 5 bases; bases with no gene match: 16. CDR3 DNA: TGTGCCAGCAGTCAAACCGGGACAGGGCATCGGGGCGCTTTCTTT. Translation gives CASSQTGTGHRGAFF.

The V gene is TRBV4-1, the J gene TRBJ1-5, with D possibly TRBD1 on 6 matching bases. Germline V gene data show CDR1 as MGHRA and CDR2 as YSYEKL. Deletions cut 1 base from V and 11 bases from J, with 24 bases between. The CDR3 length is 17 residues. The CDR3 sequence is CASSQGGTAGEGRSQHF. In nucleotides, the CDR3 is TGCGCCAGCAGCCAAGGGGGCACGGCAGGGGAGGGTAGGTCCCAGCATTTT.

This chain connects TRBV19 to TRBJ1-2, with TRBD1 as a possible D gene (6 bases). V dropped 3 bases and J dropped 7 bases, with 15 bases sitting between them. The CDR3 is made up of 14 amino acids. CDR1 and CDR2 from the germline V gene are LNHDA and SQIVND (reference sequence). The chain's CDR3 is CASSITGLQGGYTF. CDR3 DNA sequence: TGTGCCAGTAGTATCACAGGGTTACAGGGTGGCTACACCTTC.

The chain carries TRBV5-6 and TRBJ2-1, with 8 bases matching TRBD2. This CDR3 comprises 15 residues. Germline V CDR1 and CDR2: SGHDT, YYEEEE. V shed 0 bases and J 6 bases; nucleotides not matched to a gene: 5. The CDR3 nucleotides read TGTGCCAGCAGCTTGGTAGGGCGGGGGGTCAATGAGCAGTTCTTC. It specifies CASSLVGRGVNEQFF.

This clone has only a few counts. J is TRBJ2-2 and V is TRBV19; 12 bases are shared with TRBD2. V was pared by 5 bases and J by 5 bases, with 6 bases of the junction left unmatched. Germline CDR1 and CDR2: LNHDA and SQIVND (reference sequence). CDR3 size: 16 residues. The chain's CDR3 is CASSPLAGGVTGELFF. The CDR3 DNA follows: TGTGCCAGTAGTCCTCTAGCGGGAGGGGTTACCGGGGAGCTGTTTTTT. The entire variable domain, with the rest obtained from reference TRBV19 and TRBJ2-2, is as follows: DGGITQSPKYLFRKEGQNVTLSCEQNLNHDAMYWYRQDPGQGLRLIYYSQIVNDFQKGDIAEGYSVSREKKESFPLTVTSAQKNPTAFYLCASSPLAGGVTGELFFGEGSRLTVL.

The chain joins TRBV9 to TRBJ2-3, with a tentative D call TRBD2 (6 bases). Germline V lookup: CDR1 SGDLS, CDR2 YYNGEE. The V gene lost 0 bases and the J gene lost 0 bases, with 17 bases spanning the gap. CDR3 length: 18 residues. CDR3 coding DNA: TGTGCCAGCAGCGTAGTCGGAAGGAGGGGCCAAAGCACAGATACGCAGTATTTT. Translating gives CASSVVGRRGQSTDTQYF.

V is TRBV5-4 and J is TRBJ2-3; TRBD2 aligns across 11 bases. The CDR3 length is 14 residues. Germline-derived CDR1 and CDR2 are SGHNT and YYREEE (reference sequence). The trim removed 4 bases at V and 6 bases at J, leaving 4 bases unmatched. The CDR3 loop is CASSPSGRFDTQYF. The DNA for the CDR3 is TGTGCCAGCAGCCCTAGCGGGAGGTTCGATACGCAGTATTTT. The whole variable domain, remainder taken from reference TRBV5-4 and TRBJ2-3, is ETGVTQSPTHLIKTRGQQVTLRCSSQSGHNTVSWYQQALGQGPQFIFQYYREEENGRGNFPPRFSGLQFPNYSSELNVNALELDDSALYLCASSPSGRFDTQYFGPGTRLTVL.

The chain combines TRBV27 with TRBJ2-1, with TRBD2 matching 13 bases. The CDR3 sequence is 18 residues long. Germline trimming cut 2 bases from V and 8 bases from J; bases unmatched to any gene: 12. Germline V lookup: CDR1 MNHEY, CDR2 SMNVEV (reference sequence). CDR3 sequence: CASSLGGLAGSTLDEQFF. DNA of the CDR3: TGTGCCAGCAGTTTAGGGGGACTAGCGGGGTCTACCTTAGATGAGCAGTTCTTC.